This passage covers 32 T cell receptor beta chains from one sample sequenced in a study of cytomegalovirus exposure and HLA in healthy donors. Primers included in the PCR were 60 Vbeta and 13 Jbeta primers. Clones were sequenced by immunoSEQ multiplex PCR, and TCRdb holds only the in-frame ones, with some missing. The sample records more than 150,000 clones, about 88% being singletons. The sequencing input was PBMCs. The receptors stem from a girl under three years old in good health and CMV-seronegative.

This chain connects TRBV10-2 to TRBJ1-6; no reliable D call. Trimming removed 3 bases at V and 9 bases at J, with 9 bases between. The CDR3 sequence is 13 residues long. CDR1 and CDR2 (germline): WSHSY, SAAADI. CDR3 DNA: TGCGCCAGCAGTGAAACCGCGGGTTCACCCCTCCACTTT. Protein sequence: CASSETAGSPLHF.

The chain employs TRBV5-1 and TRBJ2-3; a possible D gene is TRBD1 (6 bases). Trimming removed 2 bases at V and 2 bases at J, with 9 bases between. The CDR3 has 14 residues. Per germline, CDR1 SGHRS and CDR2 YFSETQ. The CDR3, as DNA: TGCGCCAGCAGCTTCCGGGACACCACAGATACGCAGTATTTT. Encoded protein: CASSFRDTTDTQYF.

This clone was recorded once. The chain uses TRBV7-9 and TRBJ2-3, with 7 bases that match TRBD1. Per the germline V gene, CDR1 is SEHNR and CDR2 is FQNEAQ (reference sequence). Unmatched junction bases numbered 8, after V lost 4 bases and J lost 4 bases. The CDR3 loop spans 15 amino acids. The CDR3 bases are TGTGCCAGCAGCTCGACAGGGATACCTCCAGATACGCAGTATTTT. Amino acid sequence: CASSSTGIPPDTQYF.

This sequence joins TRBV6-5 and TRBJ1-1, with unresolved D. The CDR3 has 16 residues. Germline assignment: CDR1 MNHEY and CDR2 SVGAGI. Trimming cost V 1 base and J 1 base, with 13 bases left between them. The CDR3 spells CASSYFYGMGNTEAFF. The CDR3 region has the DNA TGTGCCAGCAGTTACTTTTACGGGATGGGGAACACTGAAGCTTTCTTT.

The chain is built from TRBV27 and TRBJ2-7; possibly TRBD2 for D (6 bases). The germline CDR1 and CDR2 sequences are MNHEY and SMNVEV (reference sequence). The CDR3 runs to 12 residues. Trimming stripped 6 bases from V and 4 bases from J, with 10 bases between. CDR3 residues: CASRKEGYEQYF. The CDR3 DNA follows: TGTGCCAGCAGAAAGGAGGGATACGAGCAGTACTTC.

This chain connects TRBV6-6 to TRBJ2-1; weak D call: TRBD2 (5 bases). The CDR3 sequence is 14 residues long. CDR1 and CDR2 (germline): MNHNY, SVGAGI (reference sequence). Trimming shortened V by 6 bases and J by 0 bases, and 9 bases separated the two germline ends. CDR3 sequence: CASRDSSSYNEQFF. CDR3 bases: TGTGCCAGCAGGGACTCAAGCTCCTACAATGAGCAGTTCTTC.

The V call is TRBV2, the J call TRBJ1-4, with 9 bases lining up with TRBD1. This CDR3 region has 15 residues. Germline lookup yields CDR1 SNHLY and CDR2 FYNNEI. V was clipped by 5 bases and J by 5 bases; unmatched bases: 6. The CDR3 DNA is TGTGCCAGCAGTCCAACCGGGACAGGGAATGAAAAACTGTTTTTT. It yields the protein CASSPTGTGNEKLFF.

This chain links TRBV12-5 with TRBJ2-7; the match to TRBD2 covers 7 bases. V shed 0 bases, J shed 2 bases, and the junction held 10 bases outside the gene matches. From germline, CDR1 is LGHNT and CDR2 FRNRAP. CDR3 size: 17 residues. The CDR3 DNA follows: TGTGCTAGTGGTTTGGTACTGCTCGGGGGGAACCCCTACGAGCAGTACTTC. It is translated as CASGLVLLGGNPYEQYF.

The rearrangement links TRBV29-1 to TRBJ1-1; perhaps TRBD1 as D (5 bases). Per germline, CDR1 SQVTM and CDR2 ANQGSEA. V lost 5 bases to trimming and J lost 1 base, with 8 bases between them. CDR3 length equals 12 residues. The CDR3 nucleotides are TGCAGCGTTTTCGGGGGGAACACTGAAGCTTTCTTT. It translates to CSVFGGNTEAFF.

This clone was detected a few times. J is TRBJ2-1 and V is TRBV7-7, with 7 bases aligning to TRBD1. The V segment lost 1 base and the J segment 0 bases; nucleotides outside the gene matches: 3. The germline gives CDR1 SSHAT, CDR2 FNYEAQ (reference sequence). The CDR3 is 16 amino acids. The CDR3 sequence: CASSLEGDSSYNEQFF. DNA of the CDR3: TGTGCCAGCAGCTTAGAGGGGGACAGCTCCTACAATGAGCAGTTCTTC.

This clone occurred a few times. This chain connects TRBV25-1 to TRBJ2-3, with D maybe TRBD2 (6 bases). Germline V gives CDR1 MGHDK, CDR2 SYGVNS. V shed 1 base and J shed 6 bases, with 11 bases lying between them. The CDR3 is made up of 14 amino acids. In DNA form, the CDR3 reads TGTGCCAGCAGTGAATTGCTTCGGGGGGATACGCAGTATTTT. It codes for CASSELLRGDTQYF.

In this sample, this clone turned up once. This chain links TRBV10-3 with TRBJ1-2; D possibly corresponds to TRBD1 (6 bases). V lost 10 bases, J lost 3 bases, and 18 bases lay in between. CDR3 length equals 14 residues. CDR1 is ENHRY, CDR2 SYGVKD, per germline. CDR3 in amino acids: CATHSTTGYYGYTF. CDR3 DNA: TGTGCCACCCACTCCACAACAGGGTACTATGGCTACACCTTC.

This clone appeared once. This chain joins TRBV5-1 and TRBJ2-1, with D possibly matching TRBD2 (6 bases). Germline V CDR1 and CDR2: SGHRS, YFSETQ. The V gene lost 4 bases and the J gene lost 6 bases, with 8 bases spanning the gap. The CDR3 is 12 amino acids. CDR3 sequence: CASSTEGNEQFF. DNA for the CDR3: TGCGCCAGCAGCACGGAGGGCAATGAGCAGTTCTTC.

The table lists this clone with a few counts. The rearrangement links TRBV30 to TRBJ1-5; D is unclear. There are 14 residues in the CDR3. CDR1 and CDR2 from the germline V gene are GTSNPN and SVGIG (reference sequence). The V end was cut by 0 bases, the J end by 1 base, with 7 bases between. CDR3 in amino acids: CAWSVRRSNQPQHF. The CDR3 DNA reads as TGTGCCTGGAGTGTACGCAGGAGCAATCAGCCCCAGCATTTT.

This chain uses TRBV4-1 with TRBJ1-5; D gene ambiguous. The CDR3 is 14 residues long. Germline V gives CDR1 MGHRA, CDR2 YSYEKL. Trimming took 1 base from V and 4 from J, leaving 8 bases between them. CDR3 loop: CASSQAGWNQPQHF. DNA for the CDR3: TGCGCCAGCAGCCAAGCCGGGTGGAATCAGCCCCAGCATTTT.

This chain joins TRBV6-1 and TRBJ1-1, with 8 bases fitting TRBD1. The CDR3 runs to 13 residues. CDR1 is MNHNS and CDR2 is SASEGT in the germline V gene. Losses at the gene ends were 11 bases for V and 2 bases for J; bases not matched to a gene: 7. CDR3 amino acids: CAGKQGGNTEAFF. CDR3 bases: TGTGCCGGCAAACAGGGGGGAAACACTGAAGCTTTCTTT.

The chain combines TRBV27 with TRBJ1-2; D perhaps matches TRBD1 (6 bases). The germline V gene encodes CDR1 MNHEY and CDR2 SMNVEV (reference sequence). V was cut by 3 bases and J by 4 bases, with 9 bases left in between. The CDR3 extends over 13 amino acids. The CDR3 loop reads CASSFVQGYGYTF. The DNA for the CDR3 is TGTGCCAGCAGTTTCGTACAGGGCTATGGCTACACCTTC.

The chain employs TRBV6-5 and TRBJ2-7; D not resolved. Per germline, CDR1 MNHEY and CDR2 SVGAGI. V lost 0 bases and J 1 base, leaving 10 bases between the germline ends. This CDR3 has 15 amino acids. This CDR3 reads CASSYSGRLSYEQYF. The CDR3 bases are TGTGCCAGCAGTTACTCGGGCAGGCTTTCCTACGAGCAGTACTTC.

The chain couples TRBV19 to TRBJ1-5, with 11 bases aligning to TRBD1. The CDR3 is 17 amino acids. The germline gives CDR1 LNHDA, CDR2 SQIVND (reference sequence). Losses at the gene ends were 6 bases for V and 0 bases for J; bases not matched to a gene: 7. The CDR3 sequence: CASRPGQGDYSNQPQHF. As DNA, the CDR3 is TGTGCCAGTAGACCGGGACAGGGGGATTATAGCAATCAGCCCCAGCATTTT.

This chain links TRBV7-2 with TRBJ2-2; maybe TRBD1 (5 bases). The ends were cut back, 5 bases at V and 11 bases at J, with 12 bases in the middle. In germline, CDR1 is SGHTA, CDR2 FQGNSA. The CDR3 has 12 amino acids. The CDR3 DNA reads as TGTGCCAGCAGCCTTATACGGACAGAGCTGTTTTTT. Its protein is CASSLIRTELFF.

The genes are TRBV7-9 and TRBJ2-7; 8 nucleotides align to TRBD1. CDR3 length: 14 amino acids. CDR1 and CDR2 (germline): SEHNR, FQNEAQ (reference sequence). Unmatched junction bases numbered 4, after V lost 3 bases and J lost 3 bases. CDR3 sequence: CASSFQGAHYEQYF. The CDR3 coding sequence is TGTGCCAGCAGCTTCCAGGGGGCGCACTACGAGCAGTACTTC.

The chain is built from TRBV30 and TRBJ2-7; the D is unclear. Looked up from germline, CDR1 is GTSNPN and CDR2 is SVGIG (reference sequence). The CDR3 length is 12 residues. The germline V and J ends were trimmed by 6 bases and 4 bases, with 13 bases remaining between them. CDR3 protein: CACSPSGYEQYF. The CDR3 DNA reads as TGTGCCTGCAGTCCTAGTGGTTACGAGCAGTACTTC.

V and J are TRBV11-3 and TRBJ2-2, with 7 bases lining up with TRBD1. CDR3 length equals 18 residues. Trimming at V came to 1 base and at J to 0 bases, leaving 8 bases not matched to a gene. CDR1 SGHNT and CDR2 YENEEA come from the germline V gene. Here the CDR3 reads CASSLGDSPKTNTGELFF. The CDR3 coding sequence is TGTGCCAGCAGCTTAGGGGACAGCCCCAAAACGAACACCGGGGAGCTGTTTTTT.

The gene calls are TRBV5-1 and TRBJ2-5; perhaps TRBD2 as D (5 bases). Trimming removed 6 bases from V and 7 bases from J, with 25 bases in between. Germline-derived CDR1 and CDR2 are SGHRS and YFSETQ. The CDR3 loop spans 16 amino acids. CDR3 residues: CASTPRELALGGTQYF. Written as DNA, the CDR3 is TGCGCCAGCACTCCCCGAGAGCTAGCTCTAGGTGGGACCCAGTACTTC.

CDR3 in amino acids: CASSRGTSGRPYEQYF. The CDR3 bases are TGTGCCAGCTCACGGGGGACTAGCGGGAGGCCCTACGAGCAGTACTTC. The chain uses TRBV18 and TRBJ2-7; the match to TRBD2 covers 15 bases. The CDR3 sequence is 16 residues long. V dropped 4 bases and J dropped 2; count of bases not matched to a gene: 3. Germline values: CDR1 KGHSH, CDR2 LQKENI.

On this clone: Sequence at one end of the junction differs from germline and may be a read error. V gene TRBV7-2 combines with J gene TRBJ2-3; unclear D gene. In germline, CDR1 is SGHTA, CDR2 FQGNSA. The CDR3 spans 14 residues. The DNA of the CDR3 is TGTGCTAGCAGCTTAAATGCGGGCACAGATACGCAGTATTTT. It specifies CASSLNAGTDTQYF.

This clone was counted a few times. This chain uses TRBV5-5 with TRBJ1-4; weak D call: TRBD1 (5 bases). The CDR3 is 16 residues long. Between the trimmed V and J ends, which lost 0 bases and 7 bases, there was a span of 16 bases. Germline lookup yields CDR1 SGHKS and CDR2 YYEKEE (reference sequence). The CDR3 loop is CASSLEPQGGFEKLFF. CDR3 nucleotides: TGTGCCAGCAGCTTGGAGCCCCAGGGAGGGTTTGAAAAACTGTTTTTT.

The chain links TRBV6-5 to TRBJ2-7, with D perhaps matching TRBD2 (5 bases). Per the germline V gene, CDR1 is MNHEY and CDR2 is SVGAGI. The CDR3 runs 15 residues. Trimming shortened V by 5 bases and J by 3 bases, and 17 bases separated the two germline ends. For the CDR3, the DNA is TGTGCCAGCAGTCGAACTAGGGAAGAATACTACGAGCAGTACTTC. Translated, it gives CASSRTREEYYEQYF.

The chain links TRBV15 to TRBJ1-1, with unresolved D. Trimming stripped 0 bases from V and 6 bases from J, with 14 bases between. This CDR3 comprises 15 residues. Germline V CDR1 and CDR2: LNHNV, YYDKDF (reference sequence). CDR3 bases: TGTGCCACCAGCAGAGATTCTAGGAGGACGGCTGAAGCTTTCTTT. As protein: CATSRDSRRTAEAFF.

The V gene is TRBV21-1, the J gene TRBJ1-1; the table's D call, TRBD1, was not checked against the DNA. TRBV21-1 is a documented pseudogene. The CDR3 has 16 residues. CDR3 region: CASTKQGGYMNTEAFF. Written as DNA, the CDR3 is TGTGCCAGCACAAAACAGGGGGGGTACATGAACACTGAAGCTTTCTTT.

The chain links TRBV5-4 to TRBJ2-1; 10 nucleotides agree with TRBD1. The CDR3 spans 15 residues. After removal of 0 bases from V and 4 bases from J, the junction contained 1 base not matched to a gene. The V gene's germline CDR1 is SGHNT and CDR2 YYREEE (reference sequence). CDR3 coding DNA: TGTGCCAGCAGCTTGGTGGGACAGGGGTACAATGAGCAGTTCTTC. It is translated as CASSLVGQGYNEQFF.

The rearrangement joins TRBV5-1 to TRBJ2-3; D is perhaps TRBD2 (6 bases). The V end was cut by 4 bases, the J end by 0 bases, with 6 bases between. The CDR3 has 13 amino acids. CDR1 SGHRS and CDR2 YFSETQ come from the germline V gene. The CDR3 is CASSGGSTDTQYF. CDR3 DNA: TGCGCCAGCAGCGGGGGGAGCACAGATACGCAGTATTTT.